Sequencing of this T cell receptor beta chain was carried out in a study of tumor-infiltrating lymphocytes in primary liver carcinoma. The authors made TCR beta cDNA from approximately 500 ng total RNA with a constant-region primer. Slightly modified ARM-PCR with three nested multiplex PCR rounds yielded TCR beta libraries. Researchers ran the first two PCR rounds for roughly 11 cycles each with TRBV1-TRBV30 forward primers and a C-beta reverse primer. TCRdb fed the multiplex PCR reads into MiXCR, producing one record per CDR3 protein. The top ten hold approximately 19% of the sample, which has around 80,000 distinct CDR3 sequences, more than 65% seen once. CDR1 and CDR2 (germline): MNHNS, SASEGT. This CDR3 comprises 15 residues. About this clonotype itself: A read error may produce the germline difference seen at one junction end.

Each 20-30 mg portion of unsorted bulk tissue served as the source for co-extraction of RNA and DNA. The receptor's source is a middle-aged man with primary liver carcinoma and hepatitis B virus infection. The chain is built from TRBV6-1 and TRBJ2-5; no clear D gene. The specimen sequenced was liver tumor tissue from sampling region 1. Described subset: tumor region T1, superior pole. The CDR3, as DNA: TGTGTCAGCTTGCCCACCCTCGGTCTGGAAGAGACCCAGTACTTC. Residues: CVSLPTLGLEETQYF.